The rows below give T cell receptor beta chains drawn from one sample of a study of shared clonotypes between healthy human individuals. Assay: immunoSEQ multiplex PCR; the TCRdb copy retains only in-frame clones and omits some. The sample contains about 100,000 clones, 68% of which appear only once. The sequencing sample was made of memory CD8+ T cells sorted from blood. These receptors all stem from a woman aged 30 to 39 in good health. Each CDR3 is given with its conserved first and last residue. The D gene is left open where the match is weak. For some rows the clone size is stated as once, few or many, or as a class when expanded; others skip it.

-	TRBV9	TRBJ1-1	-	CASSAHRTTEAFF	TGTGCCAGCAGCGCCCACAGAACCACTGAAGCTTTCTTT
-	TRBV5-6	TRBJ2-7	-	CASSFGQINEQYF	TGTGCCAGCAGTTTTGGACAGATCAACGAGCAGTACTTC
-	TRBV21-1	TRBJ2-1	-	CASSKTRGASGRAISYNEQFF	TGTGCCAGCAGCAAAACTCGGGGGGCTAGCGGGAGGGCAATCTCCTACAATGAGCAGTTCTTC
once	TRBV29-1	TRBJ2-5	-	CSVEEGSETQYF	TGCAGCGTTGAAGAGGGGAGCGAGACCCAGTACTTC
-	TRBV10-2	TRBJ2-5	-	CASSTIPGVEETQYF	TGCGCCAGCAGTACTATTCCAGGGGTGGAAGAGACCCAGTACTTC
many	TRBV6-1	TRBJ2-7	TRBD2	CASSEVSGASYEQYF	TGTGCCAGCAGTGAAGTTAGCGGGGCCTCCTACGAGCAGTACTTC
-	TRBV27	TRBJ2-7	-	CASSWWQGGEQYF	TGTGCCAGCAGTTGGTGGCAGGGAGGCGAGCAGTACTTC
-	TRBV30	TRBJ2-7	TRBD2	CAWSVRDYNEQYF	TGTGCCTGGAGTGTTAGGGACTACAACGAGCAGTACTTC
-	TRBV5-6	TRBJ2-3	-	CASSLFVDSRTDTQYF	TGTGCCAGCAGCTTGTTTGTAGACAGCCGCACAGATACGCAGTATTTT
-	TRBV7-2	TRBJ2-2	-	CASSLNSLVTGELFF	TGTGCCAGCAGCTTAAATTCACTAGTAACCGGGGAGCTGTTTTTT